A selection of T cell receptor beta chains follows, all from one sample in a study of CD8 T cells in ankylosing spondylitis. MiXCR was run by TCRdb on the 5' RACE reads, yielding one entry per CDR3 protein. The profile covers about 340,000 distinct CDR3 sequences, with about 20% appearing a single time and about 12% taken by the ten largest. Specimen: blood, either unsorted or a sorted T cell fraction (not recorded which). The receptors derive from a male donor with ankylosing spondylitis or in good health (not recorded which). CDR3s include the opening cysteine and the closing phenylalanine or tryptophan. Each record gives: V gene, clone size, D gene, J gene, CDR3 DNA, CDR3 protein. A D gene is named only where the DNA matches it firmly. Part of the rows lack a size; the others show once, few, many or a class for expanded clones.

V: TRBV6-5; size: NA; D: NA; J: TRBJ2-2; DNA: TGTGCCAGCAGTTACTCTTTTTTCCCTGAACGAGCCGGGGAGCTGTTTTTT; CDR3: CASSYSFFPERAGELFF
V: TRBV7-2; size: few; D: NA; J: TRBJ2-1; DNA: TGTGCCAGCAGCCTCCGGACAGACTACAATGAGCAGTTCTTC; CDR3: CASSLRTDYNEQFF
V: TRBV7-8; size: NA; D: TRBD2; J: TRBJ2-7; DNA: TGTGCCAGCAGCTTAATTCCGGGACTAGCGGGGGTTGGGGAGCAGTACTTC; CDR3: CASSLIPGLAGVGEQYF
V: TRBV28; size: many; D: NA; J: TRBJ2-7; DNA: TGTGCCAGCAGTTTCTACGGGCGAACCTACGAGCAGTACTTC; CDR3: CASSFYGRTYEQYF
V: TRBV6-1; size: few; D: NA; J: TRBJ2-5; DNA: TGTGCCAGCAGCCGCTGGACTGCTCAAGAGACCCAGTACTTC; CDR3: CASSRWTAQETQYF
V: TRBV4-2; size: NA; D: NA; J: TRBJ2-2; DNA: TGTGCCAGCAGCCTGCGGGCCCCTGGGTACACCGGGGAGCTGTTTTTT; CDR3: CASSLRAPGYTGELFF
V: TRBV12-3/TRBV12-4; size: NA; D: TRBD2; J: TRBJ2-3; DNA: TGTGCCAGCAGTTTACTAGCGGGGGGTCGGGACACAGATACGCAGTATTTT; CDR3: CASSLLAGGRDTDTQYF
V: TRBV2; size: few; D: NA; J: TRBJ2-3; DNA: TGTGCCAGCAACGGCGGGTCCACAGATACGCAGTATTTT; CDR3: CASNGGSTDTQYF
V: TRBV20-1; size: NA; D: TRBD2; J: TRBJ2-1; DNA: TGCAGTGCTAGAGATCAGAAAGCGGGGGGGCAGAATGAGCAGTTCTTC; CDR3: CSARDQKAGGQNEQFF
V: TRBV9; size: NA; D: TRBD1; J: TRBJ1-1; DNA: TGTGCCAGCAGCGTCTCCGGGACAGCGAACACTGAAGCTTTCTTT; CDR3: CASSVSGTANTEAFF
V: TRBV7-9; size: NA; D: NA; J: TRBJ2-1; DNA: TGTGCCAGCAGCTTCGGGGCCCGGGGGCAGTTCTTC; CDR3: CASSFGARGQFF
V: TRBV7-9; size: NA; D: NA; J: TRBJ2-5; DNA: TGTGCCAGCAGCAACCCCACGGATGGGGATTATCAAGAGACCCAGTACTTC; CDR3: CASSNPTDGDYQETQYF
V: TRBV5-1; size: many; D: NA; J: TRBJ2-4; DNA: TGCGCCAGCACCCTCGATGCCGGGACAAAGAACATTCAGTACTTC; CDR3: CASTLDAGTKNIQYF
V: TRBV12-3/TRBV12-4; size: few; D: NA; J: TRBJ2-5; DNA: TGTGCCAGCGCCAATCTGAGGGGCCGTGAGACCCAGTACTTC; CDR3: CASANLRGRETQYF